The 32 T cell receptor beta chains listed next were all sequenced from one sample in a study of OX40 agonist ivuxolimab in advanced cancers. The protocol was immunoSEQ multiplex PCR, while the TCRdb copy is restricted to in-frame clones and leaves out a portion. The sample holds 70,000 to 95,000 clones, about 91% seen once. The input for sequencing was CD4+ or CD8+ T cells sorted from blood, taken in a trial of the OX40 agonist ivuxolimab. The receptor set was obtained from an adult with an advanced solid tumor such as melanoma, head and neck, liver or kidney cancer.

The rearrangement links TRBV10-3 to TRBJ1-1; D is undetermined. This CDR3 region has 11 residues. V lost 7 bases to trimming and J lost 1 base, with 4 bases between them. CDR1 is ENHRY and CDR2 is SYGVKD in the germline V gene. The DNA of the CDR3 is TGTGCCATCAAACAGAACACTGAAGCTTTCTTT. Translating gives CAIKQNTEAFF.

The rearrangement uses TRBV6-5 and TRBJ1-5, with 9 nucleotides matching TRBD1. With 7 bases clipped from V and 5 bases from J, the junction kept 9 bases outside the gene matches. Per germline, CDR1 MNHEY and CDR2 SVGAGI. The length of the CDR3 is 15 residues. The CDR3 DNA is TGTGCCAGCATCAAGGACAGGGGTGGAGATCAGCCCCAGCATTTT. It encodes CASIKDRGGDQPQHF.

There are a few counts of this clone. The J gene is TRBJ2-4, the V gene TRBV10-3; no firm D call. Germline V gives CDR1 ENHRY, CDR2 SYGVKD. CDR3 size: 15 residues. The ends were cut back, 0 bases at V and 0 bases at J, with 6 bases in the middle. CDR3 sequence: CAISESTTAKNIQYF. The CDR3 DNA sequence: TGTGCCATCAGTGAGTCGACAACAGCCAAAAACATTCAGTACTTC.

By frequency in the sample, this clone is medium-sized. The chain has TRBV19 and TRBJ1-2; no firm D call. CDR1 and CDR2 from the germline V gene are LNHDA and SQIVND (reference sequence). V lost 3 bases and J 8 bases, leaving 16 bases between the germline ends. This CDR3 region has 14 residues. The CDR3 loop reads CASSIRGSHVGYTF. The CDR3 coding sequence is TGTGCCAGTAGTATCCGGGGAAGTCACGTCGGCTACACCTTC.

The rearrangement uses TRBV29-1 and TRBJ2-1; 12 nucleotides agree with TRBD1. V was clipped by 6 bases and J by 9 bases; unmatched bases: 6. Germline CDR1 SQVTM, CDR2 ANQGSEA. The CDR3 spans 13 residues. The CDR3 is CSVAGTGGAEQFF. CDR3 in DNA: TGCAGCGTAGCCGGGACAGGGGGCGCTGAGCAGTTCTTC.

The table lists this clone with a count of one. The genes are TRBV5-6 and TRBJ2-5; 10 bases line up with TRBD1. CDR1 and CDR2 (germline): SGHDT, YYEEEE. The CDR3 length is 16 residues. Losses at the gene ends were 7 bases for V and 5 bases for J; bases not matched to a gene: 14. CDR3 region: CASYNRDRGAGETQYF. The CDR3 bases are TGTGCCAGCTACAACCGGGACAGGGGAGCGGGTGAGACCCAGTACTTC.

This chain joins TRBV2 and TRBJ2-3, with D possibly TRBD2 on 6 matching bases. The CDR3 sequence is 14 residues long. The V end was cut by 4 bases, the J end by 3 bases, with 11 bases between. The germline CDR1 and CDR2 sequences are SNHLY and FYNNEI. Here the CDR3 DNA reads TGTGCCAGCAGTGTGTCTAGCGCTACAGATACGCAGTATTTT. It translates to CASSVSSATDTQYF.

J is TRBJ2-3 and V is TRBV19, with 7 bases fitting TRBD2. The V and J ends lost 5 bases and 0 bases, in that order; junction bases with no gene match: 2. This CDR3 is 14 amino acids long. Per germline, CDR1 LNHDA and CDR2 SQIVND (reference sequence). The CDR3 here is CASSRGVSTDTQYF. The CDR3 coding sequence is TGTGCCAGTAGTCGGGGGGTGAGCACAGATACGCAGTATTTT.

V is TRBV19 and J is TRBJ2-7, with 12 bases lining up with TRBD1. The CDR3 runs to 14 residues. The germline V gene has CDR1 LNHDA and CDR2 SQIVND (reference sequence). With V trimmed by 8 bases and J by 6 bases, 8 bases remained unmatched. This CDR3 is CASRSGQGAAEQYF. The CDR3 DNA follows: TGTGCCAGTCGTTCGGGACAGGGGGCTGCCGAGCAGTACTTC.

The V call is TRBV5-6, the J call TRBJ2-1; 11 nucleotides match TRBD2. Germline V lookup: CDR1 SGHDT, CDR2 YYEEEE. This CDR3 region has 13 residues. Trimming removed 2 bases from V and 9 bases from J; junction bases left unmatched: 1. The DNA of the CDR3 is TGTGCCAGCAGCTTACTAGCGGGAGTTGAGCAGTTCTTC. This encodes CASSLLAGVEQFF.

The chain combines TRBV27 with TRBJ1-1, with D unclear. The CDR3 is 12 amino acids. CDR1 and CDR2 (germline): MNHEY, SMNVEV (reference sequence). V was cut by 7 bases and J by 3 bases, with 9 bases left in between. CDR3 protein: CASKRGYTEAFF. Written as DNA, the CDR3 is TGTGCCAGCAAGAGAGGGTACACTGAAGCTTTCTTT.

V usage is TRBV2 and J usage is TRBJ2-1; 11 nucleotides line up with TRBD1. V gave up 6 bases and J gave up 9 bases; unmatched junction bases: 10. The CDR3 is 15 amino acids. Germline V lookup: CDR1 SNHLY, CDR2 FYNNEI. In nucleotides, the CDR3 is TGTGCCAGCAGCTACCGGGACAGGGGGTGGGTTGAGCAGTTCTTC. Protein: CASSYRDRGWVEQFF.

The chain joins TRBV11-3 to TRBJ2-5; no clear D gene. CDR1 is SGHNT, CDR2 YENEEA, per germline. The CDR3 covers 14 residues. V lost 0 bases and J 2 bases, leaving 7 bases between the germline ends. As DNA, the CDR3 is TGTGCCAGCAGCTTAGAGTACAGTCAAGAGACCCAGTACTTC. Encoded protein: CASSLEYSQETQYF. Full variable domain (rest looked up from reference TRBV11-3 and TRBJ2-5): EAGVVQSPRYKIIEKKQPVAFWCNPISGHNTLYWYLQNLGQGPELLIRYENEEAVDDSQLPKDRFSAERLKGVDSTLKIQPAELGDSAVYLCASSLEYSQETQYFGPGTRLLVL.

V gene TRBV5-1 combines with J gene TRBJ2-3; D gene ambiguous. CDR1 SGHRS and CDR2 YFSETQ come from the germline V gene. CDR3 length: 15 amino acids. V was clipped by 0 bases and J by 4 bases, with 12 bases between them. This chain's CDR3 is CASSLGQISADTQYF. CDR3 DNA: TGCGCCAGCAGCTTGGGACAAATATCCGCAGATACGCAGTATTTT. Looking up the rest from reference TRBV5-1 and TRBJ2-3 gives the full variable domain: KAGVTQTPRYLIKTRGQQVTLSCSPISGHRSVSWYQQTPGQGLQFLFEYFSETQRNKGNFPGRFSGRQFSNSRSEMNVSTLELGDSALYLCASSLGQISADTQYFGPGTRLTVL.

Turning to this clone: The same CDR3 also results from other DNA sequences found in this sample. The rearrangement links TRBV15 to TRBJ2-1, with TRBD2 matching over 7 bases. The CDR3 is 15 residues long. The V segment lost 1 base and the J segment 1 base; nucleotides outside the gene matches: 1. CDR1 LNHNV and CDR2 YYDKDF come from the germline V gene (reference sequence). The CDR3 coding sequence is TGTGCCACCAGCAGAGCAGCGGGGTCCTACAATGAGCAGTTCTTC. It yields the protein CATSRAAGSYNEQFF.

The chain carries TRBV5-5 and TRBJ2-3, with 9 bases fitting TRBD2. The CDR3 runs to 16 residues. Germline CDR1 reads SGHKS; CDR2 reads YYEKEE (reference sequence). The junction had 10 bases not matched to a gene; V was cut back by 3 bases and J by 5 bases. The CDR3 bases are TGTGCCAGCAGCTACCGACTGGCGGGGGGGGAAGATACGCAGTATTTT. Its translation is CASSYRLAGGEDTQYF.

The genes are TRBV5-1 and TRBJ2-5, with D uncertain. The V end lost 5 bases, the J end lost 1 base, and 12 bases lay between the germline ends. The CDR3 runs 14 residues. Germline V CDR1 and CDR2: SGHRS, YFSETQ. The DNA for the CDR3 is TGCGCCAGCAGTCATGGACCTTCCCAAGAGACCCAGTACTTC. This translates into CASSHGPSQETQYF. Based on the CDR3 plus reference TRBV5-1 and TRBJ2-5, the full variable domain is KAGVTQTPRYLIKTRGQQVTLSCSPISGHRSVSWYQQTPGQGLQFLFEYFSETQRNKGNFPGRFSGRQFSNSRSEMNVSTLELGDSALYLCASSHGPSQETQYFGPGTRLLVL.

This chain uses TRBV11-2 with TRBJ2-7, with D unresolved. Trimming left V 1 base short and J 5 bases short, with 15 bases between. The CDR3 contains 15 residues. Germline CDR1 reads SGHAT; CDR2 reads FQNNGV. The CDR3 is CASSLGGFGQDEQYF. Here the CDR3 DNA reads TGTGCCAGCAGCTTAGGTGGTTTTGGCCAAGACGAGCAGTACTTC.

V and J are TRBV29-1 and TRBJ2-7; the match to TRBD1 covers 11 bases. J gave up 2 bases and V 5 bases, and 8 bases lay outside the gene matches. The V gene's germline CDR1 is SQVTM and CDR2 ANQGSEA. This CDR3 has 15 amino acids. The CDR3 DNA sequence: TGCAGCGTTCGGACGGCGGGACAGGGGGCCTACGAGCAGTACTTC. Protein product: CSVRTAGQGAYEQYF.

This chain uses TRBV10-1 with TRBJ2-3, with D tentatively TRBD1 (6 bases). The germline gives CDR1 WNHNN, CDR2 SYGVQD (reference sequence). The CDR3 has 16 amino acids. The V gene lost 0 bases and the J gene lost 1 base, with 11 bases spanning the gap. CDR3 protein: CASSESDSSGTDTQYF. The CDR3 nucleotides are TGCGCCAGCAGTGAGTCGGACAGTTCAGGCACAGATACGCAGTATTTT.

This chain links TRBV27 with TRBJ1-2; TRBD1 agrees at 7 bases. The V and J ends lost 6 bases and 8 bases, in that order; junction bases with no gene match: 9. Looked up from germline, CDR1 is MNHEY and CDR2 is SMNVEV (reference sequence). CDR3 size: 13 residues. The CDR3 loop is CASSYRGPGGYTF. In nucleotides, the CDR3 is TGTGCCAGCAGCTACAGGGGTCCCGGCGGCTACACCTTC.

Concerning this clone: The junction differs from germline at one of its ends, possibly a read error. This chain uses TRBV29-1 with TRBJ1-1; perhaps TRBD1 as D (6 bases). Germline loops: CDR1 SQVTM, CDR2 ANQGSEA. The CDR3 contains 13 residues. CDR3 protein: CSAEQGWNTEAFF. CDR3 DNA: TGCAGCGCTGAACAGGGATGGAACACTGAAGCTTTCTTT.

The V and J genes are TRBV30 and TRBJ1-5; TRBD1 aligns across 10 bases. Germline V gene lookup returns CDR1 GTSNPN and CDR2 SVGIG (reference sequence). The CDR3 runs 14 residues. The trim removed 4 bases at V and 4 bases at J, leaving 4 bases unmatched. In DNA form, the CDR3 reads TGTGCCTGGAAGGGACAGGGGAATAATCAGCCCCAGCATTTT. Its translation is CAWKGQGNNQPQHF.

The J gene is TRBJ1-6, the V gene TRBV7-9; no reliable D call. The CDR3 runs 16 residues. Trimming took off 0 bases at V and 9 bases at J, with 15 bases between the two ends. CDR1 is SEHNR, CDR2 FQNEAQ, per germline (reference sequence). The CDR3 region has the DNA TGTGCCAGCAGCTTAGCCCACACCGATCTTGGTTCACCCCTCCACTTT. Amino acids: CASSLAHTDLGSPLHF.

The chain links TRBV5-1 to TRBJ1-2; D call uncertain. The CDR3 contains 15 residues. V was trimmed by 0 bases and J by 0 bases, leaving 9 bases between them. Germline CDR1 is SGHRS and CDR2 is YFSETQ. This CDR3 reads CASSLAGEANYGYTF. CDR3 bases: TGCGCCAGCAGCTTGGCCGGGGAGGCTAACTATGGCTACACCTTC.

CDR3 DNA sequence: TGTGCCAGCAGAATTGGGACTAGCGGGTTAGAGACCCAGTACTTC. Amino acids: CASRIGTSGLETQYF. The V call is TRBV6-1, the J call TRBJ2-5; 12 nucleotides match TRBD2. From germline, CDR1 is MNHNS and CDR2 SASEGT. V lost 6 bases, J lost 4 bases, and 6 bases stayed unmatched. This CDR3 is built from 15 residues.

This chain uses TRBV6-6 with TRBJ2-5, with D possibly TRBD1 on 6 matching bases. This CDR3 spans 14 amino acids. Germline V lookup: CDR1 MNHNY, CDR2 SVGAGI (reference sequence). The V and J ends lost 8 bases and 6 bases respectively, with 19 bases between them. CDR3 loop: CASGLGASEKTQYF. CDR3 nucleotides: TGTGCCAGCGGGCTGGGGGCCTCAGAAAAGACCCAGTACTTC.

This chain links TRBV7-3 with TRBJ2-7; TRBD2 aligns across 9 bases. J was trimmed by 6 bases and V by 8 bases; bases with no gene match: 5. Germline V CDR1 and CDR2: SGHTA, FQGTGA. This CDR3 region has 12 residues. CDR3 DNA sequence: TGTGCCAGCTCAGCGGGAGGATCCGAGCAGTACTTC. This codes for CASSAGGSEQYF.

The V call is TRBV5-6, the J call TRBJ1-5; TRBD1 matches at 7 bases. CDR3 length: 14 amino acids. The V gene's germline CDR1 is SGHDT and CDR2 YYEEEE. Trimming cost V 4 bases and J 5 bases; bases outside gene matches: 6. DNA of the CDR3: TGTGCCAGCAGCCGTACAGGGGAATATCAGCCCCAGCATTTT. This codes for CASSRTGEYQPQHF.

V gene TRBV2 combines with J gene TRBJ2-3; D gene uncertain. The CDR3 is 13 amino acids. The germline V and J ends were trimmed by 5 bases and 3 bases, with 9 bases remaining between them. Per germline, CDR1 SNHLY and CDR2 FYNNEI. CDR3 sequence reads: CASSPQGTDTQYF. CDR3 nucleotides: TGTGCCAGCAGTCCCCAAGGGACAGATACGCAGTATTTT. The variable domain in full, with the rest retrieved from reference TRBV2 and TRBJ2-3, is EPEVTQTPSHQVTQMGQEVILRCVPISNHLYFYWYRQILGQKVEFLVSFYNNEISEKSEIFDDQFSVERPDGSNFTLKIRSTKLEDSAMYFCASSPQGTDTQYFGPGTRLTVL.

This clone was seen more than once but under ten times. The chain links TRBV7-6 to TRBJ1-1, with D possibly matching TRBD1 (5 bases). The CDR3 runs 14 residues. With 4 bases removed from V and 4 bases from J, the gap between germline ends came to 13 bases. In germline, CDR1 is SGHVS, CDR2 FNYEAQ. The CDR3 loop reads CASSSYQGLTEAFF. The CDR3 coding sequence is TGTGCCAGCAGCTCCTATCAGGGACTCACTGAAGCTTTCTTT.

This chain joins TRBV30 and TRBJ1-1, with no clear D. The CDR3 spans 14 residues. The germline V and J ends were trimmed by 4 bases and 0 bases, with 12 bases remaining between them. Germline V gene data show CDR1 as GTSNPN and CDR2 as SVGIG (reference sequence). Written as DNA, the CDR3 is TGTGCCTGGACCAGAACTTTGGTGAACACTGAAGCTTTCTTT. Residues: CAWTRTLVNTEAFF.